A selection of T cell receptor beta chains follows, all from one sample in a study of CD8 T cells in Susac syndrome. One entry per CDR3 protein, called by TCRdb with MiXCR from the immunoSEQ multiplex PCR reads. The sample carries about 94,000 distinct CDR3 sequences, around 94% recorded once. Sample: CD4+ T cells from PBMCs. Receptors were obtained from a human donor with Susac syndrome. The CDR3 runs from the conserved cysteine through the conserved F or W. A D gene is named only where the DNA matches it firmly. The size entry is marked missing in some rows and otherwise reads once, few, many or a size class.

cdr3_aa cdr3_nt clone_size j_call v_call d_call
CSARGGVTQYF TGCAGTGCTAGGGGGGGGGTTACGCAGTATTTT . TRBJ2-3 TRBV20-1 TRBD2
CASSRDFNEQFF TGTGCCAGCAGTCGGGACTTCAATGAGCAGTTCTTC . TRBJ2-1 TRBV6-5 .
CASSLGGTAVETQYF TGTGCCAGCAGTTTAGGGGGGACCGCGGTTGAGACCCAGTACTTC . TRBJ2-5 TRBV12-3/TRBV12-4 .
CSAPAEGGGNEQYF TGCAGTGCTCCTGCGGAGGGGGGGGGCAACGAGCAGTACTTC . TRBJ2-7 TRBV20-1 .
CAWSVGSPKEEKLFF TGTGCCTGGAGTGTAGGCAGCCCGAAAGAGGAAAAACTGTTTTTT . TRBJ1-4 TRBV30 .
CASSLWRGNTEAFF TGTGCCAGCAGCTTGTGGAGGGGTAACACTGAAGCTTTCTTT . TRBJ1-1 TRBV5-6 .
CASNMAGGDNGYTF TGTGCCAGCAACATGGCAGGGGGCGATAATGGCTACACCTTC . TRBJ1-2 TRBV3-1 TRBD1
CSARGEGSSYEQYF TGCAGTGCTAGAGGGGAGGGGAGCTCCTACGAGCAGTACTTC few TRBJ2-7 TRBV20-1 TRBD2
CASSYQSQAFF TGTGCCAGCAGTTACCAATCCCAAGCTTTCTTT . TRBJ1-1 TRBV6-5 .
CSARVMTGSSGNTIYF TGCAGTGCTAGAGTAATGACAGGGAGCTCTGGAAACACCATATATTTT . TRBJ1-3 TRBV20-1 TRBD1
CASSYSTYEQYF TGTGCCAGCAGTTACTCTACCTACGAGCAGTACTTC . TRBJ2-7 TRBV6-2/TRBV6-3 .
CASSLGLGNTGELFF TGTGCCAGCAGCTTAGGCCTAGGGAACACCGGGGAGCTGTTTTTT . TRBJ2-2 TRBV7-2 .
CASSSRVPPSYNEQFF TGTGCCAGCAGTTCCAGGGTTCCCCCCTCCTACAATGAGCAGTTCTTC . TRBJ2-1 TRBV6-4 .
CASRGTGYEAFF TGTGCCAGCAGGGGGACAGGGTATGAAGCTTTCTTT . TRBJ1-1 TRBV2 TRBD1
CATTSGKTQYF TGTGCCACAACTAGCGGGAAGACCCAGTACTTC . TRBJ2-5 TRBV27 TRBD2
CAIRGQACPSNTEAFF TGTGCCATCAGAGGACAGGCCTGCCCTTCGAACACTGAAGCTTTCTTT . TRBJ1-1 TRBV10-3 TRBD1
CASARLTDRGYTF TGTGCCAGCGCTAGGTTAACTGACAGGGGCTACACCTTC . TRBJ1-2 TRBV11-2 .
CAWSWTGTTEAFF TGTGCCTGGAGTTGGACCGGGACCACTGAAGCTTTCTTT . TRBJ1-1 TRBV30 .
CASSAWRATNQPQHF TGTGCCAGCAGTGCCTGGAGAGCAACCAATCAGCCCCAGCATTTT . TRBJ1-5 TRBV2 .
CASNPPGQGRVYGYTF TGTGCCAGCAACCCCCCGGGACAGGGAAGAGTCTATGGCTACACCTTC . TRBJ1-2 TRBV6-1 TRBD1
CASSTGTGATSGGNIQYF TGTGCCAGCAGCACCGGGACAGGGGCCACTAGCGGTGGGAACATTCAGTACTTC once TRBJ2-4 TRBV5-6 TRBD1
CASSVGGVTGELFF TGTGCCAGCAGCGTAGGTGGGGTCACCGGGGAGCTGTTTTTT . TRBJ2-2 TRBV9 .
CASKVGNIQYF TGCGCCAGCAAGGTAGGGAACATTCAGTACTTC . TRBJ2-4 TRBV23-1 .
CASSEGAHIQYF TGTGCCAGCAGTGAAGGGGCCCACATTCAGTACTTC . TRBJ2-4 TRBV2 .
CSATSIDEQFF TGCAGTGCTACCAGCATCGATGAGCAGTTCTTC . TRBJ2-1 TRBV20-1 .
CASSVGTSQETQYF TGTGCCAGCAGCGTAGGTACTAGCCAAGAGACCCAGTACTTC . TRBJ2-5 TRBV9 .
CASSPFERGGQDEQFF TGTGCCAGCAGCCCTTTTGAGCGGGGGGGCCAGGATGAGCAGTTCTTC . TRBJ2-1 TRBV3-1 TRBD2
CSVDQDRTANYGYTF TGCAGCGTTGACCAGGACAGGACTGCTAACTATGGCTACACCTTC . TRBJ1-2 TRBV29-1 TRBD1
CASSLAGGNSPLHF TGTGCCAGCAGCTTAGCTGGGGGTAATTCACCCCTCCACTTT . TRBJ1-6 TRBV7-8 .
CASSSNTQGNEQFF TGTGCCAGCAGCTCAAATACACAGGGCAATGAGCAGTTCTTC once TRBJ2-1 TRBV11-2 .
CASSDSGATSPLHF TGTGCCAGCAGTGATTCAGGGGCGACTTCACCCCTCCACTTT . TRBJ1-6 TRBV25-1 .
CASSLAGGGLQETQYF TGCGCCAGCAGCTTAGCCGGCGGGGGCCTCCAAGAGACCCAGTACTTC . TRBJ2-5 TRBV5-1 .
CASRTWQGETGELFF TGTGCCAGTAGAACGTGGCAGGGCGAGACCGGGGAGCTGTTTTTT . TRBJ2-2 TRBV19 .
CAISLQGLNYGYTF TGTGCCATCAGCCTTCAGGGCCTAAACTATGGCTACACCTTC . TRBJ1-2 TRBV10-3 .
CASSTQGLKRETQYF TGTGCCAGTAGTACGCAGGGCCTCAAGAGAGAGACCCAGTACTTC . TRBJ2-5 TRBV19 .
CASSLETSATGELFF TGTGCCAGCAGCCTCGAGACTAGTGCAACCGGGGAGCTGTTTTTT . TRBJ2-2 TRBV5-4 .
CSARVGRDQPQHF TGCAGTGCTAGAGTGGGGAGGGATCAGCCCCAGCATTTT . TRBJ1-5 TRBV20-1 .
CASSPPTGRETQYF TGTGCCAGCTCACCACCGACAGGGAGGGAGACCCAGTACTTC . TRBJ2-5 TRBV18 .
CASSPSAGGPQHF TGTGCCAGCAGTCCCTCCGCGGGGGGGCCCCAGCATTTT . TRBJ1-5 TRBV27 .
CASSDLGEQFF TGCGCCAGCAGTGACCTGGGTGAGCAGTTCTTC . TRBJ2-1 TRBV5-1 .
CASSRYLGQINEKLFF TGTGCCAGCAGTCGGTACCTGGGACAGATTAATGAAAAACTGTTTTTT . TRBJ1-4 TRBV6-1 TRBD1
CASSVELRGLNNEQFF TGTGCCAGCAGCGTAGAGTTGCGGGGCCTAAACAATGAGCAGTTCTTC . TRBJ2-1 TRBV9 .
CASGQASYNEQFF TGTGCCAGCGGGCAGGCCTCCTACAATGAGCAGTTCTTC . TRBJ2-1 TRBV7-2 .
CSARTGGTDTQYF TGCAGCGCTCGGACAGGGGGCACAGATACGCAGTATTTT . TRBJ2-3 TRBV29-1 TRBD1
CASSQEWFWDEQYF TGTGCCAGCAGCCAAGAATGGTTTTGGGACGAGCAGTACTTC . TRBJ2-7 TRBV14 .
CASSLAGTFNEQFF TGTGCCAGCAGCCTTGCCGGAACTTTTAATGAGCAGTTCTTC . TRBJ2-1 TRBV7-9 .
CASSQPGQGYNEQFF TGTGCCAGCAGCCAGCCGGGACAGGGTTACAATGAGCAGTTCTTC . TRBJ2-1 TRBV6-5 TRBD1
CSAPGLAATGELFF TGCAGTGCTCCGGGACTAGCGGCGACCGGGGAGCTGTTTTTT . TRBJ2-2 TRBV20-1 TRBD2
CASSLAGQYYGYTF TGCGCCAGCAGCTTAGCGGGACAGTACTATGGCTACACCTTC . TRBJ1-2 TRBV5-1 TRBD1
CSVEGGQGLFF TGCAGCGTTGAAGGGGGACAGGGTCTGTTTTTT . TRBJ1-4 TRBV29-1 TRBD1
CSPPGQGPPGGGYTF TGCAGCCCCCCGGGACAGGGGCCACCCGGGGGAGGCTACACCTTC . TRBJ1-2 TRBV29-1 TRBD1
CASSYSKDAGTQYF TGTGCCAGCAGTTACTCGAAAGATGCGGGTACGCAGTATTTT . TRBJ2-3 TRBV6-6 .
CASSPRPAANTGELFF TGTGCCAGCAGCCCTAGACCTGCCGCGAACACCGGGGAGCTGTTTTTT . TRBJ2-2 TRBV14 .